The rows below give T cell receptor beta chains drawn from one sample of a study of regulatory T cells in long-lasting Graves disease. TCRdb passed the multiplex PCR reads through MiXCR, listing each CDR3 protein once. In the table there are about half a million distinct CDR3 sequences, 12% of which are singletons. These data also featured in a second study, about T cells in Graves' hyperthyroidism and ophthalmopathy.

This specimen consisted of peripheral blood mononuclear cells (PBMCs), obtained at new diagnosis, from a patient treated with antithyroid drugs. The source of these receptors is a young woman with Graves disease. CDR3s include the opening cysteine and the closing phenylalanine or tryptophan. The D gene is left open where the match is weak. Not every row has a clone size; where given, it reads once, few, many or a size class.

.,many,TRBJ1-1,TRBV2,CASMLPLGDRRAFF,TGTGCCAGCATGCTACCTTTGGGGGATAGAAGGGCTTTCTTT
TRBD1,many,TRBJ2-7,TRBV28,CASSGTGAFYEQYF,TGTGCCAGCAGCGGGACAGGGGCTTTCTACGAGCAGTACTTC
.,many,TRBJ1-1,TRBV18,CASSPTPQGMDTEAFF,TGTGCCAGCTCACCCACACCCCAGGGGATGGACACTGAAGCTTTCTTT
.,many,TRBJ2-1,TRBV3-1,CASSQDGRGGYNEQFF,TGTGCCAGCAGCCAAGACGGGCGGGGAGGCTACAATGAGCAGTTCTTC
.,many,TRBJ2-1,TRBV18,CASSHTSYNEQFF,TGTGCCAGCTCACACACCTCCTACAATGAGCAGTTCTTC
.,many,TRBJ2-5,TRBV6-1,CASSPLLVWATQYF,TGTGCCAGCAGCCCCCTACTAGTTTGGGCGACCCAGTACTTC
TRBD2,many,TRBJ2-1,TRBV27,CASSLSVSGRGNEQFF,TGTGCCAGCAGTTTATCGGTCAGCGGGAGAGGCAATGAGCAGTTCTTC
TRBD2,many,TRBJ2-7,TRBV7-9,CASSPPSGAWGEQYF,TGTGCCAGCAGCCCCCCTAGCGGGGCCTGGGGCGAGCAGTACTTC
.,many,TRBJ2-5,TRBV24-1,CATSDHGETQYF,TGTGCCACCAGTGACCACGGGGAGACCCAGTACTTC
TRBD2,.,TRBJ2-3,TRBV6-2/TRBV6-3,CTSSYGLAGTDTQYF,TGTACCAGCAGTTACGGACTAGCTGGCACAGATACGCAGTATTTT
.,few,TRBJ1-4,TRBV5-5,CASSLAARSNEKLFF,TGTGCCAGCAGCTTGGCCGCCAGGAGCAATGAAAAACTGTTTTTT
.,many,TRBJ2-5,TRBV24-1,CATSDPGTPQETQYF,TGTGCCACCAGTGATCCTGGGACACCGCAAGAGACCCAGTACTTC
.,.,TRBJ1-2,TRBV7-2,CASSRRSRANYGYTF,TGTGCCAGCAGCCGCCGGAGCAGGGCTAACTATGGCTACACCTTC
.,many,TRBJ2-3,TRBV3-1,CASSLSRWASTDTQYF,TGTGCCAGCAGCCTTTCCCGGTGGGCCAGCACAGATACGCAGTATTTT
.,many,TRBJ2-7,TRBV7-9,CASSSIELAPHEQYF,TGTGCCAGCAGCTCGATCGAACTAGCACCCCACGAGCAGTACTTC
TRBD1,.,TRBJ1-2,TRBV6-5,CASSYSVEGGASGYTF,TGTGCCAGCAGTTACTCGGTCGAAGGGGGCGCAAGTGGCTACACCTTC